A selection of T cell receptor beta chains follows, all from one sample in a study of identical twins. TCRdb reprocessed the 5' RACE reads with MiXCR, giving one entry per CDR3 protein. The sample includes fewer than 250,000 distinct CDR3 sequences, 6.5% to 9% of them seen just once. These data were likewise used in another study, on yellow fever vaccine responses in identical twins.

The sample comprised CD8+ T cells sorted from blood. The source of these receptors is a woman between 18 and 30 years old in good health. Both conserved end residues are part of each CDR3. A D gene is named only where the DNA matches it firmly. Rows may omit the clone size; those that give it use once, few, many or a size class.

v_gene: TRBV7-8
abundance: many
j_gene: TRBJ2-7
d_gene: TRBD2
CDR3aa: CASSLGTAGGYEQYF
CDR3nt: TGTGCCAGCAGCTTAGGTACAGCGGGAGGGTACGAGCAGTACTTC

v_gene: TRBV19
abundance: NA
j_gene: TRBJ2-3
d_gene: NA
CDR3aa: CASSIGTRPVDTQYF
CDR3nt: TGTGCCAGTAGTATAGGGACCCGCCCCGTGGATACGCAGTATTTT

v_gene: TRBV24-1
abundance: NA
j_gene: TRBJ1-1
d_gene: NA
CDR3aa: CATSDGQPNTEAFF
CDR3nt: TGTGCCACCAGTGATGGACAGCCCAACACTGAAGCTTTCTTT

v_gene: TRBV7-9
abundance: few
j_gene: TRBJ1-1
d_gene: NA
CDR3aa: CASSLVHAEAFF
CDR3nt: TGTGCCAGCAGCTTAGTACACGCTGAAGCTTTCTTT

v_gene: TRBV7-6
abundance: NA
j_gene: TRBJ2-7
d_gene: TRBD2
CDR3aa: CASSLLAGDRYEQYF
CDR3nt: TGTGCCAGCAGCTTACTAGCGGGAGATAGATACGAGCAGTACTTC

v_gene: TRBV7-6
abundance: NA
j_gene: TRBJ2-7
d_gene: TRBD1
CDR3aa: CASSGGTGYEQYF
CDR3nt: TGTGCCAGCAGCGGCGGGACAGGGTACGAGCAGTACTTC

v_gene: TRBV27
abundance: few
j_gene: TRBJ2-4
d_gene: NA
CDR3aa: CASSFQGGDIQYF
CDR3nt: TGTGCCAGCAGTTTTCAGGGGGGGGACATTCAGTACTTC

v_gene: TRBV12-3/TRBV12-4
abundance: many
j_gene: TRBJ1-6
d_gene: NA
CDR3aa: CASSFREQAPLHF
CDR3nt: TGTGCCAGCAGTTTCCGGGAGCAGGCACCCCTCCACTTT

v_gene: TRBV4-1
abundance: NA
j_gene: TRBJ2-7
d_gene: TRBD2
CDR3aa: CASSQLAGGGRYEQYF
CDR3nt: TGCGCCAGCAGCCAACTAGCGGGAGGAGGGAGGTACGAGCAGTACTTC

v_gene: TRBV28
abundance: NA
j_gene: TRBJ1-5
d_gene: NA
CDR3aa: CASSLSLWEPQHF
CDR3nt: TGTGCCAGCAGTTTATCGCTTTGGGAGCCCCAGCATTTT

v_gene: TRBV10-3
abundance: many
j_gene: TRBJ2-1
d_gene: NA
CDR3aa: CAMTVGNEQFF
CDR3nt: TGTGCAATGACGGTCGGCAATGAGCAGTTCTTC

v_gene: TRBV20-1
abundance: few
j_gene: TRBJ1-1
d_gene: NA
CDR3aa: CSASSTYTEPYTEAFF
CDR3nt: TGCAGTGCTAGCTCCACCTACACGGAGCCTTACACTGAAGCTTTCTTT

v_gene: TRBV27
abundance: few
j_gene: TRBJ2-1
d_gene: NA
CDR3aa: CASSIGAYNEQFF
CDR3nt: TGTGCCAGCAGCATCGGAGCGTACAATGAGCAGTTCTTC

v_gene: TRBV20-1
abundance: many
j_gene: TRBJ2-5
d_gene: NA
CDR3aa: CSARTALATVSETQYF
CDR3nt: TGCAGTGCTAGGACCGCGTTAGCGACCGTCTCGGAGACCCAGTACTTC

v_gene: TRBV28
abundance: NA
j_gene: TRBJ2-1
d_gene: TRBD2
CDR3aa: CASPPVGLAGDGSYNEQFF
CDR3nt: TGTGCCAGCCCACCTGTAGGACTAGCGGGAGACGGGTCCTACAATGAGCAGTTCTTC

v_gene: TRBV5-5
abundance: few
j_gene: TRBJ2-7
d_gene: NA
CDR3aa: CASSLFGGPSYEQYF
CDR3nt: TGTGCCAGCAGCTTGTTCGGGGGGCCCTCCTACGAGCAGTACTTC

v_gene: TRBV28
abundance: many
j_gene: TRBJ2-5
d_gene: TRBD1
CDR3aa: CASSLSPDRGGGQETQYF
CDR3nt: TGTGCCAGCAGTTTATCCCCGGACAGGGGAGGGGGGCAGGAGACCCAGTACTTC

v_gene: TRBV5-6
abundance: many
j_gene: TRBJ2-7
d_gene: NA
CDR3aa: CASSLAGNPDYEQYF
CDR3nt: TGTGCCAGCAGCTTGGCAGGGAACCCTGATTACGAGCAGTACTTC

v_gene: TRBV28
abundance: many
j_gene: TRBJ1-1
d_gene: TRBD1
CDR3aa: CASIPGQGLYTEAFF
CDR3nt: TGTGCCAGCATACCGGGACAGGGTTTGTACACTGAAGCTTTCTTT

v_gene: TRBV5-6
abundance: NA
j_gene: TRBJ1-6
d_gene: NA
CDR3aa: CASSLGVGVSPLHF
CDR3nt: TGTGCCAGCAGCTTGGGGGTTGGGGTTTCACCCCTCCACTTT

v_gene: TRBV20-1
abundance: many
j_gene: TRBJ2-3
d_gene: TRBD2
CDR3aa: CSADLAGGMNTQYF
CDR3nt: TGCAGTGCAGACCTAGCGGGAGGAATGAATACGCAGTATTTT

v_gene: TRBV7-8
abundance: few
j_gene: TRBJ2-3
d_gene: NA
CDR3aa: CASSPYRGGTDTQYF
CDR3nt: TGTGCCAGCAGCCCCTACAGGGGAGGGACAGATACGCAGTATTTT